This T cell receptor beta chain was captured in a study of blood T cell repertoires in COVID-19. V gave up 0 bases and J gave up 3 bases, with 12 bases separating them. The CDR3 consists of 15 residues. Per the germline V gene, CDR1 is MGHRA and CDR2 is YSYEKL. Sequenced by immunoSEQ multiplex PCR; TCRdb stores in-frame clones only, minus some. The profile shows some 70,000 clones, 87% of them singletons. This receptor was identified in a middle-aged man with active COVID-19. The sequenced sample was peripheral blood. The rearrangement uses TRBV4-1 and TRBJ2-7; a possible D gene is TRBD2 (5 bases). This CDR3 reads CASSQEGGFLYEQYF. CDR3 in DNA: TGCGCCAGCAGCCAAGAAGGCGGGTTCCTCTACGAGCAGTACTTC.